The rows below give T cell receptor beta chains drawn from one sample of a study of T cell responses to AZD1222 COVID-19 vaccine. Repertoires were generated with immunoSEQ multiplex PCR, while TCRdb's copy carries only in-frame clones and drops some. Of about 53,000 clones listed, about 88% are singletons. Source: peripheral blood, taken on day 0 of AZD1222 vaccination. These receptors came from an adult in good health. The CDR3 runs from the conserved cysteine through the conserved F or W. D genes are given only for firm matches. Some rows have no size entry. The others give once, few or many, or a class for an expanded clone.

J	V	D	size	length	DNA	CDR3
TRBJ2-7	TRBV4-1	.	.	20	TGCGCCAGCAGCCAATCTTCCTTCCAACGAGGCGGCAGGGCCTCCTACGAGCAGTACTTC	CASSQSSFQRGGRASYEQYF
TRBJ1-4	TRBV19	TRBD1	.	16	TGTGCCAGTAGTACGCGCGCCGGGACAGGGAATGAAAAACTGTTTTTT	CASSTRAGTGNEKLFF
TRBJ1-4	TRBV11-2	TRBD1	.	18	TGTGCCAGCAGCTTACGGATACAGGGGACTTCAACTAATGAAAAACTGTTTTTT	CASSLRIQGTSTNEKLFF
TRBJ2-7	TRBV29-1	TRBD1	.	16	TGCAGCGCCCGAATGGGACCGACAGGGGGTAGCGGCGAGCAGTACTTC	CSARMGPTGGSGEQYF
TRBJ2-7	TRBV11-3	TRBD1	.	14	TGTGCCAGCAGCTTCGGGACAGGGCGCTACGAGCAGTACTTC	CASSFGTGRYEQYF
TRBJ2-5	TRBV7-3	TRBD2	.	15	TGTGCCAGCAGCTTTAACGCGGGAGCGGAAGAGACCCAGTACTTC	CASSFNAGAEETQYF
TRBJ2-7	TRBV2	.	few	15	TGTGCCAGCAGAGTTTTTTTAGCGGATACCTACGAGCAGTACTTC	CASRVFLADTYEQYF
TRBJ2-7	TRBV11-3	.	.	12	TGTGCCAGCAGCCTCAGCAGGGGCGAGCAGTACTTC	CASSLSRGEQYF
TRBJ1-1	TRBV6-2/TRBV6-3	.	.	13	TGTGCCAGCAGTTACGATCGTAACACTGAAGCTTTCTTT	CASSYDRNTEAFF
TRBJ2-3	TRBV5-5	TRBD2	.	18	TGTGCCAGCAGCTTGGGTCCGGCTAGCGGGAGGGCCGTCGATACGCAGTATTTT	CASSLGPASGRAVDTQYF
TRBJ1-3	TRBV5-4	.	.	16	TGTGCCAGCAGCCAACCAGCAGGAAACTCTGGAAACACCATATATTTT	CASSQPAGNSGNTIYF
TRBJ2-1	TRBV30	.	.	15	TGTGCCTGGAGTCTTGGAGGGGGCATCGGCGATGAGCAGTTCTTC	CAWSLGGGIGDEQFF
TRBJ2-3	TRBV19	TRBD1	.	13	TGTGCCAGTTCCGGACAGGTTACAGATACGCAGTATTTT	CASSGQVTDTQYF
TRBJ1-4	TRBV18	.	.	14	TGTGCCAGCTCACCGCTTCCTAGGACCGAAAAACTGTTTTTT	CASSPLPRTEKLFF
TRBJ1-1	TRBV27	TRBD1	.	15	TGTGCCAGCAGCCTTTTGGGGACAGGGGGCACTGAAGCTTTCTTT	CASSLLGTGGTEAFF
TRBJ1-4	TRBV30	TRBD1	few	14	TGTGCCAACCGAGGGACAGGGGTTAATGAAAAACTGTTTTTT	CANRGTGVNEKLFF
TRBJ2-7	TRBV3-1/TRBV3-2	.	.	14	TGTGCCAGCAGCCAAGAACCTAACCTAAACGAGCAGTACTTC	CASSQEPNLNEQYF
TRBJ1-1	TRBV11-3	.	.	14	TGTGCCAGCAGCCCCCCAGGATTCGGCGATGAAGCTTTCTTT	CASSPPGFGDEAFF
TRBJ2-7	TRBV19	TRBD1	.	16	TGTGCCAGTAGTATAGAGCCACAGGGGACCCTGTTTGGGCAGTACTTC	CASSIEPQGTLFGQYF
TRBJ2-1	TRBV7-9	.	.	15	TGTGCCAGCAGCCCGCCGGGCAAACCCTACAATGAGCAGTTCTTC	CASSPPGKPYNEQFF